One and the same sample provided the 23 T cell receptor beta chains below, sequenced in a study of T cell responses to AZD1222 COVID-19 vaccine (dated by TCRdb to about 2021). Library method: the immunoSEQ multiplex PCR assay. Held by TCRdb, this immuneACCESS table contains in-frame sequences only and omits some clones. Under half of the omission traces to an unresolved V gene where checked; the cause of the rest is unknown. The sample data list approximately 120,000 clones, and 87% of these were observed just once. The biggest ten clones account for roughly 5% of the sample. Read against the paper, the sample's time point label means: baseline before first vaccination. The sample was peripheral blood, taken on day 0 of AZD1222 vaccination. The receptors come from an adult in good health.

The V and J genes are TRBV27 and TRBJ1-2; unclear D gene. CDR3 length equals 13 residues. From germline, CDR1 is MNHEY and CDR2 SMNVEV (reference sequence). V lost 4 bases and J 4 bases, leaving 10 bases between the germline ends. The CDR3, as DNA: TGTGCCAGCAGTTCAGAGGACGGCTATGGCTACACCTTC. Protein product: CASSSEDGYGYTF.

CDR3 in DNA: TGTGCCAGCAGCTCGCAGGGAGGCAGCTATGGCTACACCTTC. Protein sequence: CASSSQGGSYGYTF. The V and J genes are TRBV7-3 and TRBJ1-2; a weak D match, TRBD1 (5 bases). Germline CDR1 reads SGHTA; CDR2 reads FQGTGA. The germline V and J ends were trimmed by 4 bases and 4 bases, with 13 bases remaining between them. The CDR3 consists of 14 residues.

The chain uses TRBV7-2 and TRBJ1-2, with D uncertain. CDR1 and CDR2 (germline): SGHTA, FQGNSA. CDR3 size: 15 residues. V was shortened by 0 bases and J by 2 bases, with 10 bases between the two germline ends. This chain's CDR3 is CASSLARHMNYGYTF. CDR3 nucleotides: TGTGCCAGCAGCTTAGCGAGGCACATGAACTATGGCTACACCTTC.

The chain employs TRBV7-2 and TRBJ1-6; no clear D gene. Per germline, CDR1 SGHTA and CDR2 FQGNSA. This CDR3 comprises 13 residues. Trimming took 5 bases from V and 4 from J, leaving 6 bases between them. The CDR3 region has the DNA TGTGCCAGCAGCCCCCAATATAATTCACCCCTCCACTTT. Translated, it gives CASSPQYNSPLHF.

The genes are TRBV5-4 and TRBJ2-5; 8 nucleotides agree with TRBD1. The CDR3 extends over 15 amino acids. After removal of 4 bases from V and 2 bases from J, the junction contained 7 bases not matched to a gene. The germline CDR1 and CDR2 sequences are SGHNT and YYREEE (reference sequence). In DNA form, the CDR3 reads TGTGCCAGCAGCCGGGGACAGGAGACACAAGAGACCCAGTACTTC. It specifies CASSRGQETQETQYF.

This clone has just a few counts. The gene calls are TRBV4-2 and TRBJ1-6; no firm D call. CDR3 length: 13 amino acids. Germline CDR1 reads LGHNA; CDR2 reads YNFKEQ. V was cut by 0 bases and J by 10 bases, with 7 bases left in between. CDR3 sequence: CASSQDMGSPLHF. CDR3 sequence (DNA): TGTGCCAGCAGCCAAGATATGGGGTCACCCCTCCACTTT.

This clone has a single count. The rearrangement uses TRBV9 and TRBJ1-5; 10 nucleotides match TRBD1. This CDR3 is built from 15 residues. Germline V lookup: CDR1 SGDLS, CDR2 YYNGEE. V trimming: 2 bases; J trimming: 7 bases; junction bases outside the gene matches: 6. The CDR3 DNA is TGTGCCAGCAGCGTGGGACAGGGGCGCCGGCAGCCCCAGCATTTT. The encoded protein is CASSVGQGRRQPQHF.

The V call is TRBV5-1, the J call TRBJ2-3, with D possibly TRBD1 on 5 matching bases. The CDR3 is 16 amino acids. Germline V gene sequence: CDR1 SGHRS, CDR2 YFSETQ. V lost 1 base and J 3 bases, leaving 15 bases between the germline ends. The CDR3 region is CASSLQGQVLTDTQYF. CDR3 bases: TGCGCCAGCAGCTTGCAGGGTCAAGTATTAACAGATACGCAGTATTTT. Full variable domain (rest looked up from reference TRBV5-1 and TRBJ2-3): KAGVTQTPRYLIKTRGQQVTLSCSPISGHRSVSWYQQTPGQGLQFLFEYFSETQRNKGNFPGRFSGRQFSNSRSEMNVSTLELGDSALYLCASSLQGQVLTDTQYFGPGTRLTVL.

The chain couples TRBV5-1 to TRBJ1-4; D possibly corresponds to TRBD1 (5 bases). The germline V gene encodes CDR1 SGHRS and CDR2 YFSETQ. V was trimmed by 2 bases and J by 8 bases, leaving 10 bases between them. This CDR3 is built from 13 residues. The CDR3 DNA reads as TGCGCCAGCAGCTTAAGGGACGGGGAAAAACTGTTTTTT. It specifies CASSLRDGEKLFF.

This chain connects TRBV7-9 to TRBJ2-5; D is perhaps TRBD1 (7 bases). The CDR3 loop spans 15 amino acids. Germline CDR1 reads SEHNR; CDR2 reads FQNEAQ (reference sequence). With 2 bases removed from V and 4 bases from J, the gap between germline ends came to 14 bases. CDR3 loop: CASSLLTGRGETQYF. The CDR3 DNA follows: TGTGCCAGCAGCTTACTGACAGGGCGGGGAGAGACCCAGTACTTC.

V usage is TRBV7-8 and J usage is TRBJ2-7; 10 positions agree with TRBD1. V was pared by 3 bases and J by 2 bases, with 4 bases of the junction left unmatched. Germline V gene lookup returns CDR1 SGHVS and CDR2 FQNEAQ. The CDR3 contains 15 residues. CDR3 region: CASSFPGQGTYEQYF. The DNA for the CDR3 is TGTGCCAGCAGCTTTCCGGGACAGGGGACCTACGAGCAGTACTTC.

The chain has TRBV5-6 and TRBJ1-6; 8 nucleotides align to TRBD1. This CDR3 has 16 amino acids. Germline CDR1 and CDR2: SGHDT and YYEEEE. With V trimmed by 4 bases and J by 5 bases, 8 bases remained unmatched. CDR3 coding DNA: TGTGCCAGCAGCCGAACGACAGGGGCGAATAATTCACCCCTCCACTTT. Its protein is CASSRTTGANNSPLHF.

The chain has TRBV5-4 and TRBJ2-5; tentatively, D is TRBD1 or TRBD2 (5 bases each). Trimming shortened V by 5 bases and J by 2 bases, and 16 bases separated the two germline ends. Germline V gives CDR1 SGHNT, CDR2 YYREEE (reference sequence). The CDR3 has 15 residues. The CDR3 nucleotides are TGTGCCAGCAGGACGTCCCGGGGACCTCAAGAGACCCAGTACTTC. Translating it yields CASRTSRGPQETQYF.

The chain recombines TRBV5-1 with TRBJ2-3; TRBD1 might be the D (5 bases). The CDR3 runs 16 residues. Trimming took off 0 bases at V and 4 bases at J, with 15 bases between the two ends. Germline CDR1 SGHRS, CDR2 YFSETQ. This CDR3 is CASSLGFQGGSDTQYF. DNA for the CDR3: TGCGCCAGCAGCTTGGGGTTTCAGGGTGGTTCAGATACGCAGTATTTT.

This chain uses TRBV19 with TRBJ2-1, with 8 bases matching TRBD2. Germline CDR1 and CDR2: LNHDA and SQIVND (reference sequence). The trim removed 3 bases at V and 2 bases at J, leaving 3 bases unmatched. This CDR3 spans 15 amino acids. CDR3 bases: TGTGCCAGTAGTATCACTAGCGGTCCCTACAATGAGCAGTTCTTC. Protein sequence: CASSITSGPYNEQFF.

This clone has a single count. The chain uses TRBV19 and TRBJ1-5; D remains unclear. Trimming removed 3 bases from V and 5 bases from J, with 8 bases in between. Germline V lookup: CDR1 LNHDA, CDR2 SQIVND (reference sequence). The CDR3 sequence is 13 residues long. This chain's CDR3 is CASSIYSDQPQHF. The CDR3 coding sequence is TGTGCCAGTAGTATTTACTCAGATCAGCCCCAGCATTTT.

The CDR3 is CSASRGQGNEKLFF. CDR3 in DNA: TGCAGTGCTAGTAGGGGACAGGGGAATGAAAAACTGTTTTTT. The rearrangement joins TRBV20-1 to TRBJ1-4; TRBD1 matches at 10 bases. The V and J ends lost 3 bases and 5 bases, in that order; junction bases with no gene match: 3. The CDR3 length is 14 residues. Per the germline V gene, CDR1 is DFQATT and CDR2 is SNEGSKA (reference sequence).

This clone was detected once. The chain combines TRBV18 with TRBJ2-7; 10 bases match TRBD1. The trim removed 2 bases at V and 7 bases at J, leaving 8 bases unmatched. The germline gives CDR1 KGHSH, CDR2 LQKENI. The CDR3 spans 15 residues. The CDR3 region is CASSPRGQGGREQYF. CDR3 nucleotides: TGTGCCAGCTCACCAAGAGGACAGGGGGGTAGAGAGCAGTACTTC.

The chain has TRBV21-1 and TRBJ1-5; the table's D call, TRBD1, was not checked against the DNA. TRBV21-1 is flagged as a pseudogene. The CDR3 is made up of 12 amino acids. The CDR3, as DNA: TGTGCCAGCAGCAATCAGGGGCAGCCCCAGCATTTT. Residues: CASSNQGQPQHF.

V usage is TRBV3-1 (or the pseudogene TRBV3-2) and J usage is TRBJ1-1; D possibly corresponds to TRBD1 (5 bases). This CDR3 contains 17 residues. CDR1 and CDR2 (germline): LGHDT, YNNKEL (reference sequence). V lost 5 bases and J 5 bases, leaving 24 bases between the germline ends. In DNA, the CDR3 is TGTGCCAGCAGCATACGGACACTTTCGAGTGTTAGTACTGAAGCTTTCTTT. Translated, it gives CASSIRTLSSVSTEAFF.

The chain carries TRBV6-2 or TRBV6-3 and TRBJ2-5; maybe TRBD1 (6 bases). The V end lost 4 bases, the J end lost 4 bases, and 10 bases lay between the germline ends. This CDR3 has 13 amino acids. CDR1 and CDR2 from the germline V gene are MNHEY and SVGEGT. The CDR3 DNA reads TGTGCCAGCAGTTGGTCAGGGGTAGAGACCCAGTACTTC. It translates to CASSWSGVETQYF.

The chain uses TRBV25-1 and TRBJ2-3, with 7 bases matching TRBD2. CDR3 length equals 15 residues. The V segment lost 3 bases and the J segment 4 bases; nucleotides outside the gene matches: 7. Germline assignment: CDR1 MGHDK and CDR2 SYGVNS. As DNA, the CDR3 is TGTGCCAGCAGTGATGGGGGGAGGGCGGCAGATACGCAGTATTTT. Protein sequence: CASSDGGRAADTQYF.

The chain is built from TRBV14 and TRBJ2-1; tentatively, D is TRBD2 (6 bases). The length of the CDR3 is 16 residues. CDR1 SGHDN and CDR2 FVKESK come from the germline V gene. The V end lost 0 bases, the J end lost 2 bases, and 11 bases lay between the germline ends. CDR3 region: CASSQDVAVAYNEQFF. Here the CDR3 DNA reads TGTGCCAGCAGCCAAGATGTAGCGGTCGCCTACAATGAGCAGTTCTTC.